This T cell receptor beta chain was identified in a study of shared clonotypes between healthy human individuals. Whole-study results and caveats: Of the naive CD4 clonotypes, approximately 5% were shared across a handful of donors. As a rule, naive subsets had a larger estimated richness than memory subsets.

The method was immunoSEQ multiplex PCR; TCRdb's version includes in-frame clones alone and lacks a portion of them. In the table there are approximately 2.4 million clones, roughly 95% of which are singletons. This CDR3 is 13 amino acids long. J was trimmed by 11 bases and V by 1 base; bases with no gene match: 5. Germline lookup yields CDR1 LGHNA and CDR2 YSLEER. As to this clone: Its specificity is not known.

All donors qualified as healthy HIV-negative adults and had experienced no recent acute infections or vaccinations. Sample: naive CD4+ T cells sorted from blood. Subset meaning: CD45RA+ positively selected. The chain couples TRBV4-3 to TRBJ2-1; TRBD2 matches at 7 bases. This receptor was obtained from a man aged 18 to 35 in good health. For the CDR3, the DNA is TGCGCCAGCAGCCAAGTGGGAGGGCCACAGCAGTTCTTC. Protein product: CASSQVGGPQQFF.